These 30 T cell receptor beta chains came from one sample sequenced in a study of shared clonotypes between healthy human individuals. Profiled with immunoSEQ multiplex PCR; TCRdb holds only in-frame clones, not every one. The sample includes under 750,000 clones, 72% of them seen just once. The sequencing sample was made of memory CD4+ T cells sorted from blood. Subset defined: CD45RA-negative fraction. These receptors came from a woman younger than 45 in good health.

Turning to this clone: Other DNA sequences within the sample encode an identical CDR3. The chain uses TRBV18 and TRBJ2-7; TRBD1 agrees at 9 bases. Germline loops: CDR1 KGHSH, CDR2 LQKENI. V was pared by 3 bases and J by 4 bases, with 4 bases of the junction left unmatched. The CDR3 consists of 14 residues. The CDR3 protein is CASSPGTGRYEQYF. The CDR3 DNA reads as TGTGCCAGCTCACCCGGGACAGGGAGGTACGAGCAGTACTTC.

This clone has a handful of counts. The V call is TRBV11-2, the J call TRBJ2-7, with 7 bases matching TRBD2. CDR1 SGHAT and CDR2 FQNNGV come from the germline V gene. V was pared by 2 bases and J by 6 bases, with 13 bases of the junction left unmatched. CDR3 size: 16 residues. The DNA of the CDR3 is TGTGCCAGCAGCTTACTTGCGGGAGTAGGGGTGGGCGAGCAGTACTTC. It is translated as CASSLLAGVGVGEQYF.

The chain employs TRBV27 and TRBJ2-5, with unresolved D. The V gene lost 6 bases and the J gene lost 0 bases, with 11 bases spanning the gap. This CDR3 has 14 residues. CDR1 and CDR2 from the germline V gene are MNHEY and SMNVEV (reference sequence). The CDR3 sequence is CASSLRAHQETQYF. The CDR3 nucleotides are TGTGCCAGCAGCCTTAGGGCCCACCAAGAGACCCAGTACTTC.

The V call is TRBV19, the J call TRBJ2-5; 13 bases agree with TRBD2. This CDR3 has 15 amino acids. The germline gives CDR1 LNHDA, CDR2 SQIVND (reference sequence). The V and J ends lost 6 bases and 4 bases, in that order; junction bases with no gene match: 5. The chain's CDR3 is CASRWTSGRGETQYF. CDR3 DNA sequence: TGTGCCAGTAGGTGGACTAGCGGGAGAGGAGAGACCCAGTACTTC.

This chain links TRBV18 with TRBJ2-5; D uncertain. The V end was cut by 0 bases, the J end by 5 bases, with 7 bases between. CDR1 and CDR2 from the germline V gene are KGHSH and LQKENI. CDR3 size: 13 residues. In nucleotides, the CDR3 is TGTGCCAGCTCACCACCGGTAAACGAGACCCAGTACTTC. This gives the protein CASSPPVNETQYF.

This clone occurred a few times. The sample contains more than one DNA sequence encoding this CDR3. The genes are TRBV19 and TRBJ1-5, with D perhaps matching TRBD1 (6 bases). This CDR3 is built from 17 residues. V gave up 1 base and J gave up 0 bases, with 13 bases separating them. From germline, CDR1 is LNHDA and CDR2 SQIVND (reference sequence). The CDR3 region is CASSIVGGGYSNQPQHF. Written as DNA, the CDR3 is TGTGCCAGTAGTATAGTAGGAGGGGGGTATAGCAATCAGCCCCAGCATTTT.

The genes are TRBV30 and TRBJ1-2; D is uncertain. Between the trimmed V and J ends, which lost 5 bases and 1 base, there was a span of 11 bases. CDR1 and CDR2 from the germline V gene are GTSNPN and SVGIG (reference sequence). The CDR3 sequence is 13 residues long. The CDR3 sequence: CAWETQNNYGYTF. The CDR3 nucleotides read TGTGCCTGGGAAACACAAAATAACTATGGCTACACCTTC.

The J gene is TRBJ2-7, the V gene TRBV28; no clear D. Germline CDR1 is MDHEN and CDR2 is SYDVKM. CDR3 size: 14 residues. Trimming took off 5 bases at V and 6 bases at J, with 17 bases between the two ends. The CDR3 protein is CASSPSSGSREQYF. CDR3 DNA: TGTGCCAGCAGTCCCTCCTCCGGATCCCGCGAGCAGTACTTC.

This clone occurred once. The gene calls are TRBV5-1 and TRBJ2-6; no clear D. V gave up 0 bases and J gave up 0 bases, with 13 bases separating them. CDR1 is SGHRS, CDR2 YFSETQ, per germline. This CDR3 has 18 residues. As DNA, the CDR3 is TGCGCCAGCAGCTTGGGACGGCAGTCGAGCTCTGGGGCCAACGTCCTGACTTTC. Amino acids: CASSLGRQSSSGANVLTF.

The chain is built from TRBV7-2 and TRBJ1-6, with TRBD1 as a possible D gene (6 bases). V dropped 10 bases and J dropped 10 bases, with 17 bases sitting between them. CDR3 length: 13 residues. Germline CDR1 SGHTA, CDR2 FQGNSA. The CDR3: CATGGQGDSPLHF. In DNA, the CDR3 is TGTGCCACCGGGGGCCAGGGTGACTCACCCCTCCACTTT.

V is TRBV4-2 and J is TRBJ1-1; TRBD1 matches 7 bases. The germline gives CDR1 LGHNA, CDR2 YNFKEQ. J was trimmed by 11 bases and V by 0 bases; bases with no gene match: 6. The CDR3 spans 13 residues. CDR3 nucleotides: TGTGCCAGCAGCCAAGACAGGACCAGGGGGGCTTTCTTT. Translated, it gives CASSQDRTRGAFF.

The V and J genes are TRBV6-1 and TRBJ2-2, with a tentative D call TRBD2 (6 bases). The length of the CDR3 is 15 residues. V lost 10 bases, J lost 4 bases, and 19 bases lay in between. Germline V lookup: CDR1 MNHNS, CDR2 SASEGT. The DNA of the CDR3 is TGTGCCACCCGAAGAGGAGGAGGGAGCACCGGGGAGCTGTTTTTT. Residues: CATRRGGGSTGELFF.

This clone was detected only once. The chain joins TRBV6-1 to TRBJ2-5; maybe TRBD1 (5 bases). The germline CDR1 and CDR2 sequences are MNHNS and SASEGT. The CDR3 contains 14 residues. Trimming cost V 6 bases and J 5 bases, with 16 bases left between them. The CDR3, as DNA: TGTGCCAGCAGCAGACCAGGGATGGGGGAGACCCAGTACTTC. As protein: CASSRPGMGETQYF.

This chain joins TRBV14 and TRBJ2-7; 7 positions match TRBD1. V shed 0 bases and J 1 base; nucleotides not matched to a gene: 12. Germline CDR1 reads SGHDN; CDR2 reads FVKESK. The CDR3 sequence is 18 residues long. In DNA, the CDR3 is TGTGCCAGCAGCCAAGACAGGGGGACAAAAGTAGAATCCTACGAGCAGTACTTC. Its protein product is CASSQDRGTKVESYEQYF.

The chain joins TRBV4-3 to TRBJ2-7; 8 positions agree with TRBD2. The CDR3 is 15 amino acids. V trimming: 1 base; J trimming: 4 bases; junction bases outside the gene matches: 6. Germline CDR1 reads LGHNA; CDR2 reads YSLEER. CDR3 nucleotides: TGCGCCAGCAGCCAAGGGGGCGGGAGGCTGTACGAGCAGTACTTC. Protein: CASSQGGGRLYEQYF.

The chain recombines TRBV9 with TRBJ1-1; D uncertain. This CDR3 spans 13 amino acids. The germline V gene has CDR1 SGDLS and CDR2 YYNGEE. V lost 2 bases to trimming and J lost 2 bases, with 7 bases between them. The CDR3 coding sequence is TGTGCCAGCAGCGTGTTAGCTAACACTGAAGCTTTCTTT. This translates into CASSVLANTEAFF.

The CDR3 DNA reads TGCGCCAGCAGCTTGGAGGCGGGAAACCCCAATGAGCAGTTCTTC. It translates to CASSLEAGNPNEQFF. The chain employs TRBV5-1 and TRBJ2-1, with D maybe TRBD2 (6 bases). The germline V gene encodes CDR1 SGHRS and CDR2 YFSETQ. V lost 0 bases and J 6 bases, leaving 13 bases between the germline ends. The CDR3 extends over 15 amino acids.

CDR3 DNA sequence: TGTGCCAGCAGTTCCCAAGACATCGGCAATCAGCCCCAGCATTTT. Translated, it gives CASSSQDIGNQPQHF. This chain connects TRBV2 to TRBJ1-5; unclear D gene. The CDR3 has 15 residues. Germline values: CDR1 SNHLY, CDR2 FYNNEI. The V and J ends lost 5 bases and 2 bases respectively, with 13 bases between them.

V gene TRBV30 combines with J gene TRBJ1-5, with a tentative D call TRBD1 (6 bases). CDR1 and CDR2 from the germline V gene are GTSNPN and SVGIG (reference sequence). V was pared by 5 bases and J by 7 bases, with 15 bases between. This CDR3 has 13 residues. CDR3 DNA: TGTGCCTGGTCTAGGACAGATGACCAGCCCCAGCATTTT. This encodes CAWSRTDDQPQHF.

This clone has a handful of counts. The rearrangement joins TRBV28 to TRBJ1-6; D is unclear. Germline V CDR1 and CDR2: MDHEN, SYDVKM. The CDR3 is 12 residues long. The ends were cut back, 6 bases at V and 11 bases at J, with 11 bases in the middle. CDR3 in amino acids: CASRSQVPPLHF. The CDR3 DNA reads TGTGCCAGCAGGTCGCAGGTACCACCCCTCCACTTT.

This chain links TRBV23-1 with TRBJ2-1; a possible D gene is TRBD1 (6 bases). TRBV23-1 is classed as an ORF, of uncertain function. The CDR3 has 20 amino acids. V gave up 0 bases and J gave up 5 bases, with 26 bases separating them. CDR3 coding DNA: TGCGCCAGCAGTCAATCGGCCCAGCCCAGGGGCAAGCCGAGGGACAATGAGCAGTTCTTC. It is translated as CASSQSAQPRGKPRDNEQFF.

This clone was counted ten times or more. The chain recombines TRBV30 with TRBJ2-7; 10 bases align to TRBD1. V lost 3 bases to trimming and J lost 0 bases; unmatched junction nucleotides: 8. Germline V gene lookup returns CDR1 GTSNPN and CDR2 SVGIG (reference sequence). CDR3 size: 16 residues. The CDR3 bases are TGTGCCTGGAGGGGCCTCGGACAGGGGGACTCCTACGAGCAGTACTTC. This translates into CAWRGLGQGDSYEQYF. The complete variable domain, with remaining parts taken from reference TRBV30 and TRBJ2-7, reads SQTIHQWPATLVQPVGSPLSLECTVEGTSNPNLYWYRQAAGRGLQLLFYSVGIGQISSEVPQNLSASRPQDRQFILSSKKLLLSDSGFYLCAWRGLGQGDSYEQYFGPGTRLTVT.

This chain links TRBV5-6 with TRBJ2-1; D unresolved. Deletions cut 4 bases from V and 6 bases from J, with 17 bases between. The CDR3 totals 15 residues. CDR1 is SGHDT and CDR2 is YYEEEE in the germline V gene. The CDR3 here is CASSPLDSTPNEQFF. The DNA for the CDR3 is TGTGCCAGCAGCCCTCTAGATTCCACCCCCAATGAGCAGTTCTTC.

This clone appeared a single time. V gene TRBV6-5 combines with J gene TRBJ2-7; TRBD2 matches at 7 bases. CDR1 is MNHEY and CDR2 is SVGAGI in the germline V gene. V shed 2 bases, J shed 4 bases, and the junction held 8 bases outside the gene matches. The CDR3 covers 15 residues. This CDR3 reads CASSYGREGTYEQYF. The CDR3 DNA is TGTGCCAGCAGTTACGGTAGGGAGGGCACTTACGAGCAGTACTTC.

The chain has TRBV28 and TRBJ1-1; no reliable D call. CDR1 and CDR2 (germline): MDHEN, SYDVKM. The CDR3 consists of 16 residues. V was trimmed by 2 bases and J by 1 base, leaving 14 bases between them. CDR3 sequence reads: CASSLGPLEWNTEAFF. CDR3 DNA sequence: TGTGCCAGCAGTTTAGGGCCTTTGGAGTGGAACACTGAAGCTTTCTTT. Full variable domain (missing parts from reference TRBV28 and TRBJ1-1): DVKVTQSSRYLVKRTGEKVFLECVQDMDHENMFWYRQDPGLGLRLIYFSYDVKMKEKGDIPEGYSVSREKKERFSLILESASTNQTSMYLCASSLGPLEWNTEAFFGQGTRLTVV.

This clone was detected a few times. The chain recombines TRBV28 with TRBJ2-4; TRBD1 aligns across 7 bases. The J segment lost 7 bases and the V segment lost 8 bases, leaving 8 bases of the junction unmatched. This CDR3 has 13 amino acids. From germline, CDR1 is MDHEN and CDR2 SYDVKM. The CDR3 here is CASGDRATNIQYF. DNA for the CDR3: TGTGCCAGCGGCGACAGGGCAACGAACATTCAGTACTTC. The full variable domain, rest sourced from reference TRBV28 and TRBJ2-4, is DVKVTQSSRYLVKRTGEKVFLECVQDMDHENMFWYRQDPGLGLRLIYFSYDVKMKEKGDIPEGYSVSREKKERFSLILESASTNQTSMYLCASGDRATNIQYFGAGTRLSVL.

The rearrangement joins TRBV6-1 to TRBJ1-4, with TRBD1 as a possible D gene (6 bases). This CDR3 is 14 amino acids long. The germline V and J ends were trimmed by 6 bases and 4 bases, with 12 bases remaining between them. CDR1 is MNHNS, CDR2 SASEGT, per germline. CDR3 region: CASRVTQGNEKLFF. The CDR3, as DNA: TGTGCCAGCAGAGTTACACAGGGTAATGAAAAACTGTTTTTT.

This clone was found once. The J gene is TRBJ2-7, the V gene TRBV30; 10 bases align to TRBD2. V shed 5 bases, J shed 3 bases, and the junction held 1 base outside the gene matches. Germline values: CDR1 GTSNPN, CDR2 SVGIG (reference sequence). The CDR3 runs 12 residues. This CDR3 is CAWGLAVYEQYF. CDR3 bases: TGTGCCTGGGGACTAGCGGTCTACGAGCAGTACTTC. The full variable domain, with the rest looked up from reference TRBV30 and TRBJ2-7, is SQTIHQWPATLVQPVGSPLSLECTVEGTSNPNLYWYRQAAGRGLQLLFYSVGIGQISSEVPQNLSASRPQDRQFILSSKKLLLSDSGFYLCAWGLAVYEQYFGPGTRLTVT.

This clone was found a few times. V usage is TRBV6-5 and J usage is TRBJ1-2; D is unclear. This CDR3 is 12 amino acids long. Germline CDR1 MNHEY, CDR2 SVGAGI. Deletions cut 4 bases from V and 4 bases from J, with 7 bases between. The chain's CDR3 is CASSSPTYGYTF. For the CDR3, the DNA is TGTGCCAGCAGTTCCCCAACCTATGGCTACACCTTC.

Worth noting for this clone: Other DNA sequences in this specimen translate into the identical CDR3. The chain recombines TRBV11-2 with TRBJ2-7; weak D call: TRBD1 (6 bases). The CDR3 has 12 amino acids. Trimming removed 5 bases at V and 4 bases at J, with 9 bases between. Per germline, CDR1 SGHAT and CDR2 FQNNGV. The CDR3 loop reads CASSLTGYEQYF. CDR3 nucleotides: TGTGCCAGCAGCCTGACAGGATACGAGCAGTACTTC.